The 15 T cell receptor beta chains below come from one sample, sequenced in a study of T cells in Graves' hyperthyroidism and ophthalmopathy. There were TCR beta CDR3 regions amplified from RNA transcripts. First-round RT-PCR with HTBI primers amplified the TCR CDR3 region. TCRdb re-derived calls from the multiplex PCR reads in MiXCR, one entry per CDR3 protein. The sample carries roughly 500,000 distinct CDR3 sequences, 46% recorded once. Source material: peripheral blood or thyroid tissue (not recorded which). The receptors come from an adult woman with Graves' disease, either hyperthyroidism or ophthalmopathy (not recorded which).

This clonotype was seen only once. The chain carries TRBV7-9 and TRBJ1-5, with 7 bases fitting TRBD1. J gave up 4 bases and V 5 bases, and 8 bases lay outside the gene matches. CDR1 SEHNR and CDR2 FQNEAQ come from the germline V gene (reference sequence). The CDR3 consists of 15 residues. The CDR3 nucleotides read TGTGCCAGCAGCCCAGGTGGGACAGAAAATCAGCCCCAGCATTTT. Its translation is CASSPGGTENQPQHF.

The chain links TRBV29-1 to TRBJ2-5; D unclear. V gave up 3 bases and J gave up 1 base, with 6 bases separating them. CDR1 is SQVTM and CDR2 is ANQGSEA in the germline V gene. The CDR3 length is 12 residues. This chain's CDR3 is CSVEGSQETQYF. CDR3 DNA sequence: TGCAGCGTTGAGGGCAGCCAAGAGACCCAGTACTTC.

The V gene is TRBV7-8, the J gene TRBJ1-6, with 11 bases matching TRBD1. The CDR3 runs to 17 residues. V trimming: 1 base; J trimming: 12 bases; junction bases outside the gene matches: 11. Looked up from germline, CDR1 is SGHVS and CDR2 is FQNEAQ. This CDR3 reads CASSLGPLGQGDIPLHF. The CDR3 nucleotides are TGTGCCAGCAGCTTAGGTCCATTGGGACAGGGGGACATACCCCTCCACTTT.

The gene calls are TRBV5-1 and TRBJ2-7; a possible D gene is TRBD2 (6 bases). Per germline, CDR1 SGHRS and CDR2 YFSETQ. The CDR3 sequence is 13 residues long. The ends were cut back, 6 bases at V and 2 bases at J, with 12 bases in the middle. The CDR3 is CASMEAGTYEQYF. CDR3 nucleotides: TGCGCCAGCATGGAGGCGGGGACCTACGAGCAGTACTTC.

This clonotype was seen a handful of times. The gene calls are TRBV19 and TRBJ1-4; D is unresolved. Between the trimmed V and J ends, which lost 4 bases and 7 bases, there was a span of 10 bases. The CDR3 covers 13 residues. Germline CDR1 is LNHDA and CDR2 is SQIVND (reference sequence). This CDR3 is CASSTLGGEKLFF. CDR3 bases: TGTGCCAGTAGTACTCTCGGAGGTGAAAAACTGTTTTTT.

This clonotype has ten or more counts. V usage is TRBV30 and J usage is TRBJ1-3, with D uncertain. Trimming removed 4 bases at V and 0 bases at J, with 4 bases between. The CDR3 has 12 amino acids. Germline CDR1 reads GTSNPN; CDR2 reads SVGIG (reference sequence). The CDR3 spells CAWTNSGNTIYF. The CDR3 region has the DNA TGTGCCTGGACGAACTCTGGAAACACCATATATTTT.

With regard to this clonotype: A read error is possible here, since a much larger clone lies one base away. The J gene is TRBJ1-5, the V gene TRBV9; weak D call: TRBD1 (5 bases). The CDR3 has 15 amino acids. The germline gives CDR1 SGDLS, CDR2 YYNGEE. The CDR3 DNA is TGTGCCAGCGGCGTAGGAGGCCAGGGAAATCAGCCCCAGCATTTT. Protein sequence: CASGVGGQGNQPQHF.

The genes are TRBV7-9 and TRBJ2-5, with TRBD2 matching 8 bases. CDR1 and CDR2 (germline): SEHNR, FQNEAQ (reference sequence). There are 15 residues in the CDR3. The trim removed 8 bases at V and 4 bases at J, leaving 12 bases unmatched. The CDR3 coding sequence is TGTGCCAGCTCACCACTTAGCGGGAACCGAGAGACCCAGTACTTC. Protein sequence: CASSPLSGNRETQYF.

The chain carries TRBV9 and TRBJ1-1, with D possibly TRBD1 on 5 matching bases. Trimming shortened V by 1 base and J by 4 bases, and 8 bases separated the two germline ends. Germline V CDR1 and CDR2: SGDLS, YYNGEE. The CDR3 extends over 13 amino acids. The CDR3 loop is CASSVQGSTEAFF. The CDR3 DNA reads TGTGCCAGCAGCGTACAGGGAAGCACTGAAGCTTTCTTT.

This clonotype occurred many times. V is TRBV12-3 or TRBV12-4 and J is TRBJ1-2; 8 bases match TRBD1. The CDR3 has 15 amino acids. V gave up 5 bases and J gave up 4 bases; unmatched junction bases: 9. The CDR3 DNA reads TGTGCCAGCAGTGGTCCGGGACAGGACTTCTATGGCTACACCTTC. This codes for CASSGPGQDFYGYTF.

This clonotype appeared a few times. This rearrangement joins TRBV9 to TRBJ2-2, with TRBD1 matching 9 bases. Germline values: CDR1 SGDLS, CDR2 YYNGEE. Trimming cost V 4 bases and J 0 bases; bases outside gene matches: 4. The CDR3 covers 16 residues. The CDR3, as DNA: TGTGCCAGCAGCCGTGGACAGGGGTCGAACACCGGGGAGCTGTTTTTT. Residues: CASSRGQGSNTGELFF.

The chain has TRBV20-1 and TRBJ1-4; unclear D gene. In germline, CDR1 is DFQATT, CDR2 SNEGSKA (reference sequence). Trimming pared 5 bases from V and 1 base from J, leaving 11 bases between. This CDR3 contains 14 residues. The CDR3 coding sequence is TGCAGTGCTGCCCCGTTGGGAACTAATGAAAAACTGTTTTTT. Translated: CSAAPLGTNEKLFF.

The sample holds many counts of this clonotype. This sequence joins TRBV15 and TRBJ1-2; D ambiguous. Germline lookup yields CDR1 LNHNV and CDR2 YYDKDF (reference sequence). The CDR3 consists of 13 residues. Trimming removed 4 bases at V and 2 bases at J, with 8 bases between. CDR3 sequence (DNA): TGTGCCACCAGCACCACCGCGAACTATGGCTACACCTTC. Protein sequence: CATSTTANYGYTF.

CDR3 amino acids: CAIRTTGGGGYTF. CDR3 nucleotides: TGTGCCATCAGAACCACGGGGGGCGGTGGCTACACCTTC. The J gene is TRBJ1-2, the V gene TRBV10-3, with a weak D call TRBD1 (6 bases). CDR3 size: 13 residues. Trimming pared 6 bases from V and 7 bases from J, leaving 15 bases between. Looked up from germline, CDR1 is ENHRY and CDR2 is SYGVKD.

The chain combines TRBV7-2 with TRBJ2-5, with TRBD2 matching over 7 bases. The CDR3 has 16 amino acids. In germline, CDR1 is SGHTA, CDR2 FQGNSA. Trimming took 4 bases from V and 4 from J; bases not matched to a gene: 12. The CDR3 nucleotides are TGTGCCAGCAGCTCCCCGCGGACTAGGAGTTTAGAGACCCAGTACTTC. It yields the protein CASSSPRTRSLETQYF.